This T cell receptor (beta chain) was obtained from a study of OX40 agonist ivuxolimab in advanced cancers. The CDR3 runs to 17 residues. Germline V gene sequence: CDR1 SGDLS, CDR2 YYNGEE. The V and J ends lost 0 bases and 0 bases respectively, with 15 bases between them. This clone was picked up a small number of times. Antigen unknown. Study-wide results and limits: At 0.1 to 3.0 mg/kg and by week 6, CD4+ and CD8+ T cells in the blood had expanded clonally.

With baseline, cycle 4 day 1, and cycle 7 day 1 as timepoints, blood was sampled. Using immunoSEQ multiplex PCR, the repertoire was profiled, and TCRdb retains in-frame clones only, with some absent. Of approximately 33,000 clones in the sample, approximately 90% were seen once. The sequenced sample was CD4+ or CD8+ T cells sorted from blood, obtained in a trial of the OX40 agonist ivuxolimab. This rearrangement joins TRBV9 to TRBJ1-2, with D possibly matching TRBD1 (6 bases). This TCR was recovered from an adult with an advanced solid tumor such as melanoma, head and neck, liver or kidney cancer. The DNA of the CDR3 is TGTGCCAGCAGCGTAGGCCCTCAGGACAGATCTAACTATGGCTACACCTTC. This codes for CASSVGPQDRSNYGYTF.